This is a list of T cell receptor beta chains from one sample in a study of metastatic and nonmetastatic thyroid tumors. TCRdb reanalyzed the PCR reads with MiXCR. Of about 22,000 clones listed, roughly 18% are singletons. Sequencing was done on a sample of adjacent normal tissue. These receptors were collected from a male donor with papillary thyroid cancer or a benign thyroid nodule (not recorded which). Some clones in this sample may be carry-over from other donors' samples. CDR3s include the opening cysteine and the closing phenylalanine or tryptophan. D genes are given only for firm matches.

d_gene: TRBD1
j_gene: TRBJ2-2
v_gene: TRBV7-6
CDR3aa: CASSLDRGIGELFF

d_gene: .
j_gene: TRBJ2-3
v_gene: TRBV27
CDR3aa: CAIRSYRSAADTQYF

d_gene: .
j_gene: TRBJ1-2
v_gene: TRBV20-1
CDR3aa: CSLIDLNGYTF

d_gene: TRBD2
j_gene: TRBJ2-2
v_gene: TRBV25-1
CDR3aa: CASSGSGGAWTGELFF

d_gene: .
j_gene: TRBJ2-3
v_gene: TRBV20-1
CDR3aa: CSAHTGGPSTDTQYF

d_gene: TRBD1
j_gene: TRBJ2-7
v_gene: TRBV28
CDR3aa: CASSPTGRAEQYF

d_gene: TRBD1
j_gene: TRBJ2-5
v_gene: TRBV5-4
CDR3aa: CASSQIQGAGDTQYF

d_gene: .
j_gene: TRBJ2-2
v_gene: TRBV4-1
CDR3aa: CASSQVARFNTGELFF

d_gene: .
j_gene: TRBJ1-1
v_gene: TRBV20-1
CDR3aa: CSARAPIRAGAATEAFF

d_gene: TRBD1
j_gene: TRBJ1-2
v_gene: TRBV20-1
CDR3aa: CSALPRTGVGYTF

d_gene: .
j_gene: TRBJ1-5
v_gene: TRBV15
CDR3aa: CATSYRQASQPQNF

d_gene: .
j_gene: TRBJ2-2
v_gene: TRBV7-3
CDR3aa: CASSPSGPTGELFF

d_gene: .
j_gene: TRBJ1-2
v_gene: TRBV6-2/TRBV6-3
CDR3aa: CASSYTSQGGLDGYTF

d_gene: .
j_gene: TRBJ1-2
v_gene: TRBV5-1
CDR3aa: CASSRDGANYGYTF

d_gene: .
j_gene: TRBJ1-2
v_gene: TRBV4-3
CDR3aa: CASSQEGDVGYTF

d_gene: .
j_gene: TRBJ1-3
v_gene: TRBV10-3
CDR3aa: CAISDPIGYVNTIYF

d_gene: .
j_gene: TRBJ1-1
v_gene: TRBV29-1
CDR3aa: CSVEVLRQAFF

d_gene: .
j_gene: TRBJ1-5
v_gene: TRBV20-1
CDR3aa: CSASPGNSNQPQHF

d_gene: TRBD2
j_gene: TRBJ2-1
v_gene: TRBV7-2
CDR3aa: CASSFKRGGLFF

d_gene: .
j_gene: TRBJ1-1
v_gene: TRBV12-3/TRBV12-4
CDR3aa: CASSLGRYTEAFF

d_gene: .
j_gene: TRBJ1-2
v_gene: TRBV12-3/TRBV12-4
CDR3aa: CASSLWDTYGYTF

d_gene: .
j_gene: TRBJ1-2
v_gene: TRBV30
CDR3aa: CAWSLVRAGYTF

d_gene: TRBD2
j_gene: TRBJ2-3
v_gene: TRBV20-1
CDR3aa: CSARDDLADSTDTQYF

d_gene: .
j_gene: TRBJ1-1
v_gene: TRBV6-1
CDR3aa: CASSSLDGVNTEAFF

d_gene: .
j_gene: TRBJ2-1
v_gene: TRBV20-1
CDR3aa: CSAVDPRTAPFISYNEQCF

d_gene: .
j_gene: TRBJ1-3
v_gene: TRBV6-1
CDR3aa: CASRGTCTTPPIYF

d_gene: .
j_gene: TRBJ2-2
v_gene: TRBV2
CDR3aa: CASNVGTRRGELFF

d_gene: TRBD2
j_gene: TRBJ2-2
v_gene: TRBV24-1
CDR3aa: CATSAGTGDLAGGRTGELFF

d_gene: TRBD2
j_gene: TRBJ2-6
v_gene: TRBV6-1
CDR3aa: CASSRVAGVAGANVLTF

d_gene: TRBD1
j_gene: TRBJ1-2
v_gene: TRBV12-5
CDR3aa: CASGLGQGYGYTF

d_gene: TRBD1
j_gene: TRBJ2-5
v_gene: TRBV12-3/TRBV12-4
CDR3aa: CASSSSKGQGAGETQYF

d_gene: TRBD1
j_gene: TRBJ1-2
v_gene: TRBV5-4
CDR3aa: CASSLKSGGAGYGYTF

d_gene: .
j_gene: TRBJ2-7
v_gene: TRBV28
CDR3aa: CASSRLYEQYF

d_gene: .
j_gene: TRBJ1-6
v_gene: TRBV7-8
CDR3aa: CASSSGYALHF

d_gene: TRBD1
j_gene: TRBJ1-1
v_gene: TRBV12-3/TRBV12-4
CDR3aa: CASSTDRVFVATEAFF

d_gene: .
j_gene: TRBJ2-1
v_gene: TRBV6-1
CDR3aa: CASRSDFSYNEQFF

d_gene: TRBD2
j_gene: TRBJ2-1
v_gene: TRBV30
CDR3aa: CARSLAGGPSEQFF

d_gene: .
j_gene: TRBJ2-1
v_gene: TRBV30
CDR3aa: CAWSEWGGNYNEQFF

d_gene: .
j_gene: TRBJ1-1
v_gene: TRBV6-1
CDR3aa: CASRGTGRLHTEAFF

d_gene: .
j_gene: TRBJ2-2
v_gene: TRBV19
CDR3aa: CALTSGRTGELFF

d_gene: .
j_gene: TRBJ2-1
v_gene: TRBV6-2/TRBV6-3
CDR3aa: CASRENNEQLF

d_gene: TRBD2
j_gene: TRBJ2-1
v_gene: TRBV6-1
CDR3aa: CASGKGLAAYNEQFF

d_gene: TRBD2
j_gene: TRBJ2-1
v_gene: TRBV4-3
CDR3aa: CASSRAGTSGSNEQFF

d_gene: .
j_gene: TRBJ2-7
v_gene: TRBV24-1
CDR3aa: CATSTGESYEQYF

d_gene: .
j_gene: TRBJ2-1
v_gene: TRBV6-1
CDR3aa: CASSDTPDYCYNEQFF

d_gene: .
j_gene: TRBJ1-5
v_gene: TRBV28
CDR3aa: CASNPRRLGNQPQHF

d_gene: TRBD1
j_gene: TRBJ1-5
v_gene: TRBV7-4
CDR3aa: CASSFSGGKDDSNQPQHF

d_gene: .
j_gene: TRBJ2-5
v_gene: TRBV6-2/TRBV6-3
CDR3aa: CATDLDYLGPQYF

d_gene: .
j_gene: TRBJ2-1
v_gene: TRBV6-1
CDR3aa: CASFGRRSYNEQFF

d_gene: TRBD1
j_gene: TRBJ2-2
v_gene: TRBV12-3/TRBV12-4
CDR3aa: CASLRTGKGQNTGELFF

d_gene: TRBD1
j_gene: TRBJ2-3
v_gene: TRBV2
CDR3aa: CASRDRSTDTQYF

d_gene: .
j_gene: TRBJ2-1
v_gene: TRBV11-2
CDR3aa: CASSLESEQFF

d_gene: .
j_gene: TRBJ2-1
v_gene: TRBV6-5
CDR3aa: CASSYLNRVGNEQFF

d_gene: TRBD1
j_gene: TRBJ2-1
v_gene: TRBV30
CDR3aa: CAWNPTGREQFF